Below, 29 T cell receptor beta chains from the same sample are listed, as sequenced in a study of lymphopenia after photon versus proton radiotherapy. Libraries were prepared by immunoSEQ multiplex PCR; TCRdb keeps only in-frame clonotypes and omits some of them. The sample records tens of thousands of clones, approximately 83% being singletons. Sequences were derived from peripheral blood, sampled from a patient treated with photon-based radiotherapy. The receptors were gathered from a man aged 35 to 55 with gastric cancer.

This CDR3 reads CASSLGTSHTGELFF. In nucleotides, the CDR3 is TGTGCCAGCAGCTTAGGGACAAGCCACACCGGGGAGCTGTTTTTT. The chain is built from TRBV11-2 and TRBJ2-2, with D tentatively TRBD1 (5 bases). The CDR3 has 15 amino acids. CDR1 is SGHAT and CDR2 is FQNNGV in the germline V gene. Deletions cut 1 base from V and 3 bases from J, with 9 bases between.

The chain couples TRBV10-3 to TRBJ2-2; 8 positions agree with TRBD1. The CDR3 has 16 residues. Germline CDR1 ENHRY, CDR2 SYGVKD. J lost 2 bases, V lost 5 bases, and 7 bases had no gene match. This CDR3 reads CAISTDRAENTGELFF. In DNA form, the CDR3 reads TGTGCCATCAGTACGGACAGGGCAGAAAACACCGGGGAGCTGTTTTTT.

The V gene is TRBV19, the J gene TRBJ1-5, with TRBD1 as a possible D gene (5 bases). This CDR3 has 15 residues. V dropped 1 base and J dropped 2 bases, with 9 bases sitting between them. CDR1 is LNHDA and CDR2 is SQIVND in the germline V gene (reference sequence). The CDR3 DNA reads TGTGCCAGTAGTATAGGGGGCGCGGGCAATCAGCCCCAGCATTTT. It is translated as CASSIGGAGNQPQHF.

J is TRBJ2-6 and V is TRBV19; the D gene is possibly TRBD2 (5 bases). The CDR3 extends over 15 amino acids. Germline V gives CDR1 LNHDA, CDR2 SQIVND (reference sequence). The V end was cut by 3 bases, the J end by 4 bases, with 10 bases between. The CDR3 coding sequence is TGTGCCAGTAGTATTATGCCGGGAGGGGCCAACGTCCTGACTTTC. Protein: CASSIMPGGANVLTF.

The count of this clone is one. Other DNA sequences within the sample encode an identical CDR3. The V call is TRBV29-1, the J call TRBJ1-4; TRBD1 might be the D (5 bases). CDR3 length: 14 amino acids. Germline values: CDR1 SQVTM, CDR2 ANQGSEA. V was clipped by 5 bases and J by 0 bases, with 10 bases between them. CDR3 in amino acids: CSVTGPSTNEKLFF. The DNA for the CDR3 is TGCAGCGTTACAGGACCTTCAACTAATGAAAAACTGTTTTTT.

This clone showed up just a few times. V and J are TRBV6-1 and TRBJ1-5; D remains unclear. Germline-derived CDR1 and CDR2 are MNHNS and SASEGT. Trimming removed 8 bases from V and 1 base from J, with 12 bases in between. This CDR3 spans 14 amino acids. CDR3 protein: CASLKGGSNQPQHF. As DNA, the CDR3 is TGTGCCAGCCTGAAGGGAGGGAGCAATCAGCCCCAGCATTTT.

The chain recombines TRBV6-4 with TRBJ2-3; D is unresolved. Looked up from germline, CDR1 is MRHNA and CDR2 is SNTAGT. This CDR3 has 11 residues. V was trimmed by 4 bases and J by 6 bases, leaving 5 bases between them. CDR3 loop: CASSVGDTQYF. For the CDR3, the DNA is TGTGCCAGCAGTGTCGGGGATACGCAGTATTTT.

Comment on this clone: Within the sample, other DNA sequences also encode this same CDR3. The chain combines TRBV5-1 with TRBJ1-5; 8 positions match TRBD1. This CDR3 is 13 amino acids long. The germline V gene has CDR1 SGHRS and CDR2 YFSETQ. The J segment lost 7 bases and the V segment lost 4 bases, leaving 4 bases of the junction unmatched. The chain's CDR3 is CASSPGQGQPQHF. The CDR3 coding sequence is TGCGCCAGCAGCCCCGGACAGGGCCAGCCCCAGCATTTT.

The V and J genes are TRBV7-3 and TRBJ2-3, with D possibly matching TRBD2 (5 bases). The CDR3 contains 15 residues. Looked up from germline, CDR1 is SGHTA and CDR2 is FQGTGA. The germline V and J ends were trimmed by 5 bases and 0 bases, with 12 bases remaining between them. The CDR3 loop is CASSPGSLSTDTQYF. CDR3 nucleotide sequence: TGTGCCAGCAGCCCGGGGTCCTTGAGCACAGATACGCAGTATTTT.

Written as DNA, the CDR3 is TGTGCCAGTAGATTGACAGGGGAGGCTTGGGGCACTGAAGCTTTCTTT. Protein product: CASRLTGEAWGTEAFF. This chain joins TRBV19 and TRBJ1-1, with TRBD1 identical over 8 bases. With V trimmed by 6 bases and J by 4 bases, 13 bases remained unmatched. The germline V gene has CDR1 LNHDA and CDR2 SQIVND (reference sequence). The CDR3 consists of 16 residues.

The V and J genes are TRBV5-4 and TRBJ2-7, with 7 bases identical to TRBD2. In germline, CDR1 is SGHNT, CDR2 YYREEE (reference sequence). J was trimmed by 2 bases and V by 3 bases; bases with no gene match: 5. The CDR3 loop spans 14 amino acids. Written as DNA, the CDR3 is TGTGCCAGCAGCTCGACGGGGGGTACCTACGAGCAGTACTTC. Protein: CASSSTGGTYEQYF.

This chain connects TRBV2 to TRBJ1-1; perhaps TRBD1 as D (6 bases). V lost 6 bases and J lost 11, with 16 bases in between. The CDR3 is 12 residues long. CDR1 is SNHLY, CDR2 FYNNEI, per germline. CDR3 DNA sequence: TGTGCCAGCAGGGGTGGAGGGGGTCGGGCTTTCTTT. Translating gives CASRGGGGRAFF.

This clone was detected only once. The junction departs from germline at one end; a sequencing error may be responsible. This chain links TRBV7-3 with TRBJ1-2; tentatively, D is TRBD1 (6 bases). This CDR3 region has 15 residues. Per germline, CDR1 SGHTA and CDR2 FQGTGA. CDR3 region: CASSLTTGPSYGYTF. CDR3 DNA sequence: TGTGCCAGCAGCCTAACCACAGGGCCAAGCTATGGCTACACCTTC.

This chain joins TRBV6-1 and TRBJ1-2, with 8 bases fitting TRBD1. V was pared by 1 base and J by 7 bases, with 8 bases of the junction left unmatched. In germline, CDR1 is MNHNS, CDR2 SASEGT. The CDR3 spans 15 residues. The chain's CDR3 is CASSEGDRGSVGYTF. DNA of the CDR3: TGTGCCAGCAGTGAAGGCGACAGGGGATCGGTTGGCTACACCTTC.

The V call is TRBV4-3, the J call TRBJ1-5, with 7 bases identical to TRBD1. CDR3 length: 15 amino acids. Germline CDR1 is LGHNA and CDR2 is YSLEER. V trimming: 0 bases; J trimming: 4 bases; junction bases outside the gene matches: 3. CDR3: CASSQERGQNQPQHF. CDR3 nucleotide sequence: TGCGCCAGCAGCCAAGAGAGGGGGCAAAATCAGCCCCAGCATTTT.

This clone was found a few times. The chain is built from TRBV10-2 and TRBJ2-4, with 13 positions matching TRBD2. CDR1 is WSHSY, CDR2 SAAADI, per germline. The CDR3 length is 16 residues. J lost 9 bases, V lost 6 bases, and 11 bases had no gene match. CDR3 sequence (DNA): TGCGCCAGCAGGGGCGGACTAGCGGGGGAACGAAGCATTCAGTACTTC. It encodes CASRGGLAGERSIQYF.

The chain joins TRBV30 to TRBJ2-3, with D perhaps matching TRBD1 (5 bases). The CDR3 is made up of 14 amino acids. CDR1 and CDR2 from the germline V gene are GTSNPN and SVGIG (reference sequence). Between the trimmed V and J ends, which lost 7 bases and 0 bases, there was a span of 14 bases. The CDR3 sequence: CAYTAGISTDTQYF. CDR3 in DNA: TGTGCCTATACGGCAGGGATTAGCACAGATACGCAGTATTTT.

The chain recombines TRBV10-3 with TRBJ2-7; TRBD2 matches 8 bases. The CDR3 is 16 residues long. From germline, CDR1 is ENHRY and CDR2 SYGVKD. Trimming took 6 bases from V and 0 from J; bases not matched to a gene: 10. The CDR3 protein is CAIRGSISGGSYEQYF. The CDR3 DNA sequence: TGTGCCATCAGGGGGTCGATAAGCGGGGGCTCCTACGAGCAGTACTTC.

The chain has TRBV9 and TRBJ1-1, with 10 nucleotides matching TRBD1. The CDR3 consists of 16 residues. The junction had 9 bases not matched to a gene; V was cut back by 4 bases and J by 3 bases. Germline CDR1 and CDR2: SGDLS and YYNGEE. The CDR3 sequence is CASSPTTGGRDTEAFF. The CDR3 nucleotides read TGTGCCAGCAGCCCGACGACAGGGGGCAGGGACACTGAAGCTTTCTTT.

CDR3 bases: TGCAGCGTTGTGCCAGGGGGTCCACTGGAAGCTTTCTTT. Its translation is CSVVPGGPLEAFF. The J gene is TRBJ1-1, the V gene TRBV29-1, with 7 positions matching TRBD1. Germline V lookup: CDR1 SQVTM, CDR2 ANQGSEA. The CDR3 is 13 residues long. Trimming cost V 4 bases and J 8 bases; bases outside gene matches: 10.

The chain recombines TRBV6-5 with TRBJ1-2; possible D gene TRBD1, 5 bases. V lost 7 bases and J lost 0, with 15 bases in between. Per germline, CDR1 MNHEY and CDR2 SVGAGI. The CDR3 runs 15 residues. The CDR3 region is CASTGNGGANYGYTF. The CDR3 bases are TGTGCCAGCACGGGCAATGGAGGGGCTAACTATGGCTACACCTTC.

This rearrangement joins TRBV7-2 to TRBJ1-2, with a tentative D call TRBD1 (6 bases). Germline values: CDR1 SGHTA, CDR2 FQGNSA. V was cut by 5 bases and J by 0 bases, with 13 bases left in between. The CDR3 spans 15 residues. The CDR3 DNA reads TGTGCCAGCAGCCCCCGAGAGGGGGCTAACTATGGCTACACCTTC. Amino acid sequence: CASSPREGANYGYTF.

In DNA, the CDR3 is TGTGCCAGCTCATCGGACAGAGCATATAATTCACCCCTCCACTTT. Amino acids: CASSSDRAYNSPLHF. The chain links TRBV18 to TRBJ1-6, with TRBD1 as a possible D gene (6 bases). Per the germline V gene, CDR1 is KGHSH and CDR2 is LQKENI. This CDR3 region has 15 residues. The V end lost 5 bases, the J end lost 4 bases, and 12 bases lay between the germline ends.

This clone has just a few counts. The rearrangement uses TRBV7-2 and TRBJ2-1; the match to TRBD2 covers 8 bases. This CDR3 comprises 14 residues. Germline trimming cut 5 bases from V and 6 bases from J; bases unmatched to any gene: 6. Looked up from germline, CDR1 is SGHTA and CDR2 is FQGNSA. In DNA form, the CDR3 reads TGTGCCAGCAGCCGGACCGGGACTAGCAATGAGCAGTTCTTC. This translates into CASSRTGTSNEQFF. The variable domain in full, completed from reference TRBV7-2 and TRBJ2-1, reads GAGVSQSPSNKVTEKGKDVELRCDPISGHTALYWYRQSLGQGLEFLIYFQGNSAPDKSGLPSDRFSAERTGGSVSTLTIQRTQQEDSAVYLCASSRTGTSNEQFFGPGTRLTVL.

In its sample, this clone was seen once. The chain joins TRBV11-3 to TRBJ2-7; D assignment may be TRBD1 or TRBD2 (5 bases each). This CDR3 region has 14 residues. Germline V lookup: CDR1 SGHNT, CDR2 YENEEA. V lost 4 bases and J 0 bases, leaving 10 bases between the germline ends. CDR3 sequence reads: CASSSGRGSYEQYF. In DNA, the CDR3 is TGTGCCAGCAGCTCGGGACGGGGCTCCTACGAGCAGTACTTC.

The rearrangement uses TRBV15 and TRBJ2-1; D uncertain. Germline V gives CDR1 LNHNV, CDR2 YYDKDF (reference sequence). V lost 4 bases and J lost 9, with 16 bases in between. CDR3 length equals 14 residues. This chain's CDR3 is CATSTGGSIFEQFF. In DNA form, the CDR3 reads TGTGCCACCAGCACCGGCGGCTCGATTTTTGAGCAGTTCTTC.

The chain links TRBV9 to TRBJ2-7; 8 bases align to TRBD2. The CDR3 loop spans 13 amino acids. Trimming took 3 bases from V and 9 from J; bases not matched to a gene: 8. Germline lookup yields CDR1 SGDLS and CDR2 YYNGEE. Here the CDR3 reads CASSAVATSGQYF. The DNA of the CDR3 is TGTGCCAGCAGCGCCGTCGCTACTAGCGGGCAGTACTTC. Together with reference TRBV9 and TRBJ2-7, the CDR3 gives the full variable domain: DSGVTQTPKHLITATGQRVTLRCSPRSGDLSVYWYQQSLDQGLQFLIQYYNGEERAKGNILERFSAQQFPDLHSELNLSSLELGDSALYFCASSAVATSGQYFGPGTRLTVT.

The CDR3 is CALATGGDGYTF. The DNA for the CDR3 is TGTGCCCTGGCGACAGGGGGCGATGGCTACACCTTC. The rearrangement joins TRBV7-9 to TRBJ1-2; TRBD1 matches at 10 bases. J was trimmed by 6 bases and V by 11 bases; bases with no gene match: 6. The CDR3 covers 12 residues. The V gene's germline CDR1 is SEHNR and CDR2 FQNEAQ (reference sequence).

The chain has TRBV6-1 and TRBJ2-1; 9 nucleotides agree with TRBD1. J lost 5 bases, V lost 7 bases, and 9 bases had no gene match. This CDR3 spans 15 amino acids. Germline V gene sequence: CDR1 MNHNS, CDR2 SASEGT. Written as DNA, the CDR3 is TGTGCCAGCACTGAGACAGGGGGGCTTAACAATGAGCAGTTCTTC. It yields the protein CASTETGGLNNEQFF.